These 24 T cell receptor beta chains share one sample of origin, sequenced in a study of CD8 T cells in ankylosing spondylitis. TCRdb itself ran the 5' RACE reads through MiXCR, one entry per CDR3 protein. The table records approximately 290,000 distinct CDR3 sequences, less than 25% of them present only once. Sequencing used blood, either unsorted or a sorted T cell fraction (not recorded which). The receptors originated from a female donor with ankylosing spondylitis or in good health (not recorded which).

The rearrangement links TRBV29-1 to TRBJ2-7; D tentatively reads TRBD1 or TRBD2 (5 bases each). CDR1 is SQVTM and CDR2 is ANQGSEA in the germline V gene. The CDR3 runs 14 residues. V dropped 6 bases and J dropped 0 bases, with 15 bases sitting between them. CDR3 amino acids: CSVAGTKSSYEQYF. DNA for the CDR3: TGCAGCGTGGCAGGGACGAAGAGCTCCTACGAGCAGTACTTC.

This clonotype was recorded many times. The rearrangement joins TRBV5-1 to TRBJ2-7; 7 nucleotides match TRBD1. Trimming at V came to 0 bases and at J to 2 bases, leaving 5 bases not matched to a gene. The CDR3 loop spans 15 amino acids. CDR1 is SGHRS, CDR2 YFSETQ, per germline. This CDR3 is CASSLGPTGTYEQYF. The CDR3 DNA sequence: TGCGCCAGCAGCTTGGGTCCGACAGGGACCTACGAGCAGTACTTC.

This clonotype was observed a few times. The chain employs TRBV5-5 and TRBJ1-2; 7 nucleotides line up with TRBD1. The CDR3 extends over 13 amino acids. J gave up 5 bases and V 4 bases, and 5 bases lay outside the gene matches. Germline CDR1 and CDR2: SGHKS and YYEKEE (reference sequence). This chain's CDR3 is CASSGGGKYGYTF. In DNA, the CDR3 is TGTGCCAGCAGCGGAGGGGGCAAGTATGGCTACACCTTC.

The CDR3 region is CSARDSGGALSEQFF. The DNA for the CDR3 is TGCAGTGCTAGAGATAGTGGGGGAGCTCTTAGTGAGCAGTTCTTC. This chain connects TRBV20-1 to TRBJ2-1; D assignment may be TRBD1 or TRBD2 (5 bases each). Germline CDR1 DFQATT, CDR2 SNEGSKA (reference sequence). V was shortened by 0 bases and J by 9 bases, with 18 bases between the two germline ends. The CDR3 has 15 residues.

J is TRBJ2-7 and V is TRBV28, with no clear D. CDR3 length equals 10 residues. The germline gives CDR1 MDHEN, CDR2 SYDVKM. Trimming took 6 bases from V and 3 from J, leaving 3 bases between them. As DNA, the CDR3 is TGTGCCAGCAGGGGCTACGAGCAGTACTTC. Translating gives CASRGYEQYF.

This clonotype was recorded at least ten times. The rearrangement joins TRBV12-3 or TRBV12-4 to TRBJ2-2; weak D call: TRBD2 (6 bases). The CDR3 length is 16 residues. Trimming cost V 3 bases and J 2 bases, with 13 bases left between them. The chain's CDR3 is CASSFGTHVNTGELFF. CDR3 nucleotide sequence: TGTGCCAGCAGTTTCGGGACTCATGTCAACACCGGGGAGCTGTTTTTT.

This clonotype was picked up a small number of times. This chain uses TRBV5-5 with TRBJ2-1, with 9 bases identical to TRBD2. Germline lookup yields CDR1 SGHKS and CDR2 YYEKEE (reference sequence). J gave up 5 bases and V 4 bases, and 10 bases lay outside the gene matches. This CDR3 region has 16 residues. The CDR3 DNA is TGTGCCAGCAGCCCATTAGCGGGAGATTACCACAATGAGCAGTTCTTC. As protein: CASSPLAGDYHNEQFF.

V gene TRBV6-4 combines with J gene TRBJ2-1, with D possibly being TRBD1 (6 bases). The CDR3 consists of 13 residues. From germline, CDR1 is MRHNA and CDR2 SNTAGT. Between the trimmed V and J ends, which lost 5 bases and 8 bases, there was a span of 13 bases. The CDR3 DNA sequence: TGTGCCAGCAGTCTCGAACAGGGTTATGAGCAGTTCTTC. Its translation: CASSLEQGYEQFF.

This chain connects TRBV7-9 to TRBJ2-2; maybe TRBD2 (5 bases). Germline V lookup: CDR1 SEHNR, CDR2 FQNEAQ (reference sequence). The CDR3 is 16 amino acids. V lost 1 base and J lost 0, with 9 bases in between. CDR3 in amino acids: CASSLVVGANTGELFF. Written as DNA, the CDR3 is TGTGCCAGCAGCTTAGTCGTGGGAGCGAACACCGGGGAGCTGTTTTTT.

In this sample, this clonotype turned up many times. The genes are TRBV29-1 and TRBJ2-3; 7 bases agree with TRBD2. Looked up from germline, CDR1 is SQVTM and CDR2 is ANQGSEA. The CDR3 spans 13 residues. The CDR3 sequence: CTSWGGTADTQYF. As DNA, the CDR3 is TGCACCTCCTGGGGGGGTACGGCAGATACGCAGTATTTT.

V usage is TRBV7-2 and J usage is TRBJ2-7, with 9 bases lining up with TRBD2. The germline CDR1 and CDR2 sequences are SGHTA and FQGNSA. With V trimmed by 5 bases and J by 4 bases, 9 bases remained unmatched. The CDR3 runs 15 residues. This chain's CDR3 is CASSTSGRIGYEQYF. The DNA for the CDR3 is TGTGCCAGCAGCACCAGCGGGAGGATAGGATACGAGCAGTACTTC. The full variable domain, completed using reference TRBV7-2 and TRBJ2-7, is GAGVSQSPSNKVTEKGKDVELRCDPISGHTALYWYRQSLGQGLEFLIYFQGNSAPDKSGLPSDRFSAERTGGSVSTLTIQRTQQEDSAVYLCASSTSGRIGYEQYFGPGTRLTVT.

In this sample, this clonotype turned up many times. The chain joins TRBV29-1 to TRBJ2-1, with D tentatively TRBD1 or TRBD2 (5 bases each). The CDR3 spans 14 residues. Germline assignment: CDR1 SQVTM and CDR2 ANQGSEA. Trimming left V 5 bases short and J 7 bases short, with 18 bases between. The CDR3 DNA follows: TGCAGCGTTCGACAGAGGGGCCGTATAAATGAGCAGTTCTTC. This gives the protein CSVRQRGRINEQFF.

This clonotype was counted a few times. The chain has TRBV28 and TRBJ2-1; D gene ambiguous. The CDR3 extends over 14 amino acids. V dropped 2 bases and J dropped 2 bases, with 7 bases sitting between them. Germline CDR1 MDHEN, CDR2 SYDVKM. The CDR3 here is CASSLMVAYNEQFF. The CDR3 nucleotides read TGTGCCAGCAGTTTAATGGTCGCCTACAATGAGCAGTTCTTC. Combining the CDR3 with reference TRBV28 and TRBJ2-1 gives the whole variable domain DVKVTQSSRYLVKRTGEKVFLECVQDMDHENMFWYRQDPGLGLRLIYFSYDVKMKEKGDIPEGYSVSREKKERFSLILESASTNQTSMYLCASSLMVAYNEQFFGPGTRLTVL.

The table lists this clonotype with a few counts. This chain connects TRBV6-1 to TRBJ2-6; no firm D call. The CDR3 contains 17 residues. Trimming shortened V by 1 base and J by 0 bases, and 10 bases separated the two germline ends. Germline V gene lookup returns CDR1 MNHNS and CDR2 SASEGT. The CDR3 region has the DNA TGTGCCAGCAGTGAAGGGAAAAGGGCCTCTGGGGCCAACGTCCTGACTTTC. It translates to CASSEGKRASGANVLTF.

The chain is built from TRBV5-4 and TRBJ2-1; the match to TRBD1 covers 8 bases. The CDR3 loop spans 14 amino acids. Unmatched junction bases numbered 8, after V lost 5 bases and J lost 7 bases. CDR1 is SGHNT and CDR2 is YYREEE in the germline V gene (reference sequence). Here the CDR3 reads CASSSKQGGNEQFF. The CDR3 nucleotides are TGTGCCAGCAGTTCCAAACAGGGGGGAAATGAGCAGTTCTTC.

This chain connects TRBV20-1 to TRBJ2-3; TRBD2 agrees at 9 bases. Trimming cost V 6 bases and J 2 bases; bases outside gene matches: 9. The CDR3 runs 15 residues. Germline V lookup: CDR1 DFQATT, CDR2 SNEGSKA (reference sequence). The CDR3 sequence: CSANPTSGYTDTQYF. The CDR3, as DNA: TGCAGTGCCAACCCGACTAGCGGATACACAGATACGCAGTATTTT.

This clonotype was picked up a small number of times. V gene TRBV7-2 combines with J gene TRBJ2-7, with D unresolved. CDR1 SGHTA and CDR2 FQGNSA come from the germline V gene. The CDR3 is 13 residues long. Trimming shortened V by 6 bases and J by 0 bases, and 9 bases separated the two germline ends. CDR3 DNA: TGTGCCAGCAGTATTGCCGGCTCCTACGAGCAGTACTTC. It encodes CASSIAGSYEQYF.

The chain employs TRBV20-1 and TRBJ1-1; D may be TRBD1 (6 bases). Germline V CDR1 and CDR2: DFQATT, SNEGSKA (reference sequence). The length of the CDR3 is 11 residues. V lost 4 bases and J 4 bases, leaving 7 bases between the germline ends. The CDR3 nucleotides are TGCAGTGCTATACAGGGCACTGAAGCTTTCTTT. It is translated as CSAIQGTEAFF.

The rearrangement links TRBV18 to TRBJ2-2; 7 bases are a match to TRBD1. V was pared by 5 bases and J by 4 bases, with 4 bases of the junction left unmatched. Germline CDR1 KGHSH, CDR2 LQKENI. The CDR3 spans 14 residues. In DNA, the CDR3 is TGTGCCAGCTCATCCACAGGGGTCACCGGGGAGCTGTTTTTT. It encodes CASSSTGVTGELFF.

This chain uses TRBV6-4 with TRBJ2-2; D remains unclear. The CDR3 contains 13 residues. V was trimmed by 5 bases and J by 6 bases, leaving 10 bases between them. In germline, CDR1 is MRHNA, CDR2 SNTAGT. The CDR3 spells CASSKRMAGELFF. Written as DNA, the CDR3 is TGTGCCAGCAGTAAAAGAATGGCCGGGGAGCTGTTTTTT.

The rearrangement links TRBV7-9 to TRBJ2-3; D unclear. Germline assignment: CDR1 SEHNR and CDR2 FQNEAQ (reference sequence). The CDR3 has 16 amino acids. The V and J ends lost 3 bases and 0 bases respectively, with 13 bases between them. The CDR3: CASSFFYKPSTDTQYF. In DNA form, the CDR3 reads TGTGCCAGCAGCTTCTTCTACAAACCGAGCACAGATACGCAGTATTTT.

The sample holds a few counts of this clonotype. This rearrangement joins TRBV7-9 to TRBJ2-7; 8 bases map to TRBD2. CDR3 length: 14 residues. Trimming cost V 5 bases and J 5 bases; bases outside gene matches: 8. Looked up from germline, CDR1 is SEHNR and CDR2 is FQNEAQ (reference sequence). The CDR3 loop reads CASSRLAGPHEQYF. CDR3 coding DNA: TGTGCCAGCAGCAGATTAGCGGGACCCCACGAGCAGTACTTC.

This chain joins TRBV7-9 and TRBJ2-1; 14 bases line up with TRBD2. The CDR3 runs to 14 residues. The V segment lost 5 bases and the J segment 8 bases; nucleotides outside the gene matches: 2. Germline CDR1 SEHNR, CDR2 FQNEAQ (reference sequence). CDR3 nucleotides: TGTGCCAGCAGCCAGGGACTAGCGGGAGATGAGCAGTTCTTC. It is translated as CASSQGLAGDEQFF.

This clonotype has more than one count but fewer than ten. J is TRBJ1-4 and V is TRBV20-1; TRBD1 is a possible D gene (5 bases). Germline assignment: CDR1 DFQATT and CDR2 SNEGSKA (reference sequence). The CDR3 consists of 13 residues. Trimming took off 1 base at V and 7 bases at J, with 10 bases between the two ends. The CDR3 nucleotides are TGCAGTGCTAGAGGACAGACGATTGAAAAACTGTTTTTT. It encodes CSARGQTIEKLFF.